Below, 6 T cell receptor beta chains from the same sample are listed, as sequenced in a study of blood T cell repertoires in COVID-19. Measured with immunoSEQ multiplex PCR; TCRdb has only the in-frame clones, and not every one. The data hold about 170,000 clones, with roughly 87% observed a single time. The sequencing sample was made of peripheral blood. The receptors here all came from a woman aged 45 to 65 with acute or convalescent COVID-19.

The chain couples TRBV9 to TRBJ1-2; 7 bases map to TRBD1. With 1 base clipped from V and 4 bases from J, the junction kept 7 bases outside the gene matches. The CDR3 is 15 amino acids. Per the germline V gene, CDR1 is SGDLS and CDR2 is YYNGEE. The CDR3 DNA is TGTGCCAGCAGCGTAACAGGGACAGCTGGCTATGGCTACACCTTC. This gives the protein CASSVTGTAGYGYTF. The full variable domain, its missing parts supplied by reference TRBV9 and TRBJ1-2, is DSGVTQTPKHLITATGQRVTLRCSPRSGDLSVYWYQQSLDQGLQFLIQYYNGEERAKGNILERFSAQQFPDLHSELNLSSLELGDSALYFCASSVTGTAGYGYTFGSGTRLTVV.

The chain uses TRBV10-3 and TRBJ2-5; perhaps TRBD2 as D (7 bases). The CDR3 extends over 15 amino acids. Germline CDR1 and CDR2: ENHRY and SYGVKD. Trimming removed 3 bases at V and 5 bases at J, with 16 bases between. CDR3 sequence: CAISDGPGGEETQYF. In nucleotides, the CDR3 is TGTGCCATCAGTGACGGCCCGGGGGGCGAGGAGACCCAGTACTTC.

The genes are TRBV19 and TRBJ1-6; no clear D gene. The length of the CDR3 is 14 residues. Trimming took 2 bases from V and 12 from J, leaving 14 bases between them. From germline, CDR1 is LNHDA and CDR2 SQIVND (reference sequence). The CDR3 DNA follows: TGTGCCAGTAGTATACCGCGTTTCGATCAACCCCTCCACTTT. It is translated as CASSIPRFDQPLHF.

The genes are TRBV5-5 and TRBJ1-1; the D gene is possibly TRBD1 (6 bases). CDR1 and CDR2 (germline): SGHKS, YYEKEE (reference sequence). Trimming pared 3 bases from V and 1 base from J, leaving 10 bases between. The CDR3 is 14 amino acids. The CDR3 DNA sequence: TGTGCCAGCAGCTCTATCAGGGGGAACACTGAAGCTTTCTTT. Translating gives CASSSIRGNTEAFF.

CDR3 sequence: CASSITGSGSGYTF. In nucleotides, the CDR3 is TGTGCCAGTAGTATAACAGGGAGCGGATCTGGCTACACCTTC. The chain employs TRBV19 and TRBJ1-2; perhaps TRBD1 as D (6 bases). The CDR3 length is 14 residues. V shed 2 bases and J shed 7 bases, with 14 bases lying between them. Germline values: CDR1 LNHDA, CDR2 SQIVND (reference sequence).

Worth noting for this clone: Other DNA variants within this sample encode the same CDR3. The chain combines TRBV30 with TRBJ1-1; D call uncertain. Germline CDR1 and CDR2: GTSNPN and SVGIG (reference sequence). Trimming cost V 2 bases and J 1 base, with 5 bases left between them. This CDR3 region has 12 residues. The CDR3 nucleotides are TGTGCCTGGAGTAGAGAGAACACTGAAGCTTTCTTT. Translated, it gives CAWSRENTEAFF.